These 4 T cell receptor beta chains came from one sample sequenced in a study of T-cell reconstitution after alpha-beta-depleted transplantation in children. TCRbeta library preparation incorporated unique molecular identifiers. TCRdb independently ran MiXCR on the PCR reads; one entry per CDR3 protein. The sample lists a few hundred thousand distinct CDR3 sequences; around 20% were seen once. Sequences were derived from PBMCs from the stem cell graft donor, sampled from the stem cell graft. These TCRs come from a human donor who donated a stem cell graft to a child with acute lymphoblastic leukemia.

This clonotype showed up just a few times. The chain carries TRBV5-1 and TRBJ2-2; unclear D gene. Per germline, CDR1 SGHRS and CDR2 YFSETQ. The CDR3 runs 15 residues. Trimming took 4 bases from V and 5 from J, leaving 15 bases between them. For the CDR3, the DNA is TGCGCCAGCAGCCTCTGGACCCCCGAGACCGGGGAGCTGTTTTTT. Translation gives CASSLWTPETGELFF. Complete variable domain (other parts from reference TRBV5-1 and TRBJ2-2): KAGVTQTPRYLIKTRGQQVTLSCSPISGHRSVSWYQQTPGQGLQFLFEYFSETQRNKGNFPGRFSGRQFSNSRSEMNVSTLELGDSALYLCASSLWTPETGELFFGEGSRLTVL.

This chain links TRBV12-3 or TRBV12-4 with TRBJ1-1; weak D call: TRBD1 (5 bases). The CDR3 totals 14 residues. Trimming cost V 6 bases and J 6 bases, with 17 bases left between them. The CDR3 region is CASRQTGVRAEAFF. The CDR3 region has the DNA TGTGCCAGCAGGCAGACGGGGGTTCGCGCTGAAGCTTTCTTT.

The chain is built from TRBV7-8 and TRBJ2-7; 12 nucleotides agree with TRBD2. J was trimmed by 6 bases and V by 5 bases; bases with no gene match: 11. Germline V gives CDR1 SGHVS, CDR2 FQNEAQ. The CDR3 loop spans 16 amino acids. Here the CDR3 DNA reads TGTGCCAGCAGCGGAAGGACTAGCGGGACGACCCGCGAGCAGTACTTC. Translating it yields CASSGRTSGTTREQYF.

The gene calls are TRBV29-1 and TRBJ2-1; no clear D. Germline V lookup: CDR1 SQVTM, CDR2 ANQGSEA. There are 17 residues in the CDR3. The V and J ends lost 0 bases and 2 bases respectively, with 17 bases between them. CDR3 sequence (DNA): TGCAGCGTTGAAGATCCTTTCAACCGCGTTACCTACAATGAGCAGTTCTTC. Protein: CSVEDPFNRVTYNEQFF.